Below are 6 T cell receptor beta chains sequenced from a single sample in a study of T-cell memory formation after mild COVID-19. Using its own MiXCR run on the 5' RACE reads, TCRdb lists one record per CDR3 protein. The repertoire holds 470,000 or so distinct CDR3 sequences, with 20% as singletons. Sequenced: PBMCs or a T cell subset sorted from them (not recorded which). The receptors here all came from an adult woman who had mild COVID-19 (a few samples of this study predate the infection). Cell type and time point are not known.

This clonotype has just a few counts. The V call is TRBV4-3, the J call TRBJ2-3, with 11 bases lining up with TRBD2. The J segment lost 1 base and the V segment lost 6 bases, leaving 6 bases of the junction unmatched. The CDR3 contains 16 residues. Germline V gives CDR1 LGHNA, CDR2 YSLEER. CDR3 in DNA: TGCGCCAGCAGTCGTACTAGCGGGGGAGGCACAGATACGCAGTATTTT. Translating it yields CASSRTSGGGTDTQYF.

This chain links TRBV30 with TRBJ2-2; perhaps TRBD2 as D (5 bases). Germline loops: CDR1 GTSNPN, CDR2 SVGIG (reference sequence). The CDR3 contains 17 residues. Trimming removed 0 bases from V and 3 bases from J, with 17 bases in between. In DNA form, the CDR3 reads TGTGCCTGGAGTGTAGGTCGGGTCGGAGGATACACCGGGGAGCTGTTTTTT. It translates to CAWSVGRVGGYTGELFF.

The genes are TRBV9 and TRBJ2-3; D is perhaps TRBD2 (6 bases). The CDR3 is made up of 15 amino acids. Germline V gives CDR1 SGDLS, CDR2 YYNGEE. The V end was cut by 0 bases, the J end by 2 bases, with 10 bases between. CDR3 region: CASSVEASDTDTQYF. CDR3 DNA sequence: TGTGCCAGCAGCGTAGAGGCTAGCGACACAGATACGCAGTATTTT.

This rearrangement joins TRBV15 to TRBJ1-6, with 8 positions matching TRBD1. The CDR3 spans 14 residues. Germline CDR1 LNHNV, CDR2 YYDKDF (reference sequence). V was clipped by 5 bases and J by 10 bases; unmatched bases: 7. CDR3 sequence reads: CATSADRGKSPLHF. CDR3 sequence (DNA): TGTGCCACCAGCGCTGACAGGGGTAAGTCACCCCTCCACTTT.

This clonotype was seen only a few times. The chain has TRBV29-1 and TRBJ2-3; D is unclear. Germline V gene data show CDR1 as SQVTM and CDR2 as ANQGSEA. CDR3 length: 13 amino acids. The V end lost 3 bases, the J end lost 3 bases, and 10 bases lay between the germline ends. The CDR3: CSVDLSLTDTQYF. CDR3 coding DNA: TGCAGCGTTGATTTGTCTCTGACAGATACGCAGTATTTT.

The V and J genes are TRBV4-2 and TRBJ2-7; D assignment may be TRBD1 or TRBD2 (5 bases each). Germline CDR1 is LGHNA and CDR2 is YNFKEQ. The germline V and J ends were trimmed by 0 bases and 5 bases, with 11 bases remaining between them. The CDR3 is 14 amino acids. This CDR3 reads CASSQERGRDEQYF. Here the CDR3 DNA reads TGTGCCAGCAGCCAAGAGAGGGGTAGGGACGAGCAGTACTTC.